The clone carrying this T cell receptor beta chain was counted a few times. Its antigen is unknown. Thyroid ultrasound, orbital computed tomography, clinical symptoms, and serum thyroxine and TRAb underpinned diagnoses. Germline lookup yields CDR1 LNHDA and CDR2 SQIVND (reference sequence). J lost 6 bases, V lost 7 bases, and 7 bases had no gene match. This CDR3 has 14 residues. The source of the sample is a study of T cells in Graves' hyperthyroidism and ophthalmopathy. Study-wide points: Stable hyperthyroidism and ophthalmopathy were separated using 13 V-J signatures. Progression to ophthalmopathy was predicted a median of 6.5 months early. Appearing also in blood were most of the thyroid clonotypes expanded above 0.001.

Amplified regions were TCR beta CDR3 sequences from RNA transcripts. Initially, a first-round RT-PCR of the TCR CDR3 employed the HTBI primer set. TCRdb reprocessed the multiplex PCR reads via MiXCR and lists one record per CDR3 protein. This sample has under 450,000 distinct CDR3 sequences, with around an eighth found just once. The chain employs TRBV19 and TRBJ2-3; 10 bases line up with TRBD2. This receptor was taken from a man aged 25 to 40 with Graves' hyperthyroidism that later progressed to Graves' ophthalmopathy. The sequenced sample consisted of blood. CDR3 in amino acids: CASIGGLARDTQYF. The CDR3 DNA sequence: TGTGCCAGTATCGGGGGACTAGCGAGGGATACGCAGTATTTT.